A selection of T cell receptor beta chains follows, all from one sample in a study of T cell repertoires and HLA-DP antigens. These receptors lack a known antigen. Data came from immunoSEQ multiplex PCR; TCRdb stores just in-frame clones and leaves some out. Of over 100,000 clones in the sample, 90% to 95% are singletons; the top ten hold approximately 0.29%. The sample comprised CD4+ T cells from PBMCs. The source of these receptors is a woman under 30 in good health and CMV-seronegative. Each CDR3 is given with its conserved first and last residue. A D gene is named only where the DNA matches it firmly. Rows may omit the clone size; those that give it use once, few, many or a size class.

clone size	V gene	J gene	D gene	CDR3 DNA	CDR3 protein
.	TRBV10-2	TRBJ1-2	.	TGCGCCAGCACGTCCTCGGCCCCTTATGGCTACACCTTC	CASTSSAPYGYTF
.	TRBV27	TRBJ2-2	TRBD1	TGTGCCAGCAGCATTTCGGGACAGGGGGCGCCCGGGGAGCTGTTTTTT	CASSISGQGAPGELFF
.	TRBV30	TRBJ1-3	.	TGTGCCTGGAGTGAAGGGGGCTCTGGAAACACCATATATTTT	CAWSEGGSGNTIYF
once	TRBV18	TRBJ2-3	.	TGTGCCAGCTCACCACCGGGGGGGCAAGGAGATACGCAGTATTTT	CASSPPGGQGDTQYF
.	TRBV5-6	TRBJ2-5	TRBD2	TGTGCCAGCAGCTGGTGGACTAGTGGGCCTCCTGAGACCCAGTACTTC	CASSWWTSGPPETQYF
.	TRBV12-5	TRBJ2-7	TRBD1	TGTGCTAGTGGTCCTGGGGTCTTCGGGACAGGGGATTACGAGCAGTACTTC	CASGPGVFGTGDYEQYF
.	TRBV14	TRBJ1-6	.	TGTGCCAGCAGCCAAGAGGGAGGGAGCTCCTATAATTCACCCCTCCACTTT	CASSQEGGSSYNSPLHF
.	TRBV6-1	TRBJ2-7	.	TGTGCCAGCAGTGAGGTTGGGGGTCTTGTCTACGAGCAGTACTTC	CASSEVGGLVYEQYF
.	TRBV29-1	TRBJ2-1	TRBD1	TGCAGCGGGTACAGGGGGAACAAAAATGAGCAGTTCTTC	CSGYRGNKNEQFF
.	TRBV5-1	TRBJ1-3	TRBD1	TGCGCCAGCAGCTTAACAGGGGGCTCTGGAAACACCATATATTTT	CASSLTGGSGNTIYF
.	TRBV18	TRBJ2-6	TRBD1	TGTGCCAGCTCACCAGCACCGGGACAGATGTTCTCTGGGGCCAACGTCCTGACTTTC	CASSPAPGQMFSGANVLTF
.	TRBV5-1	TRBJ1-4	TRBD1	TGCGCCAGCAGCCGCGCGGCGGGACAGGGGAATGAAAAACTGTTTTTT	CASSRAAGQGNEKLFF
few	TRBV7-8	TRBJ2-7	.	TGTGCCAGCAGCTTAGTTCAGGGGCCCTACGAGCAGTACTTC	CASSLVQGPYEQYF
.	TRBV25-1	TRBJ2-3	TRBD2	TGTGCCAGCAGTCCTCTAGCGGGAGTGTATACGCAGTATTTT	CASSPLAGVYTQYF
.	TRBV28	TRBJ1-4	.	TGTGCCAGCAGTTTGATCCGCAATGAAAAACTGTTTTTT	CASSLIRNEKLFF
.	TRBV7-3	TRBJ2-1	.	TGTGCCAGCAGCCCCGGGACCTACAATGAGCAGTTCTTC	CASSPGTYNEQFF
.	TRBV19	TRBJ1-4	TRBD1	TGTGCCAGTAGTATATTGGGACAGGGCGGTGAAAAACTGTTTTTT	CASSILGQGGEKLFF
.	TRBV5-1	TRBJ2-1	TRBD2	TGCGCCAGCAGCCAAGTGACTAGCGGGGCTGAGCAGTTCTTC	CASSQVTSGAEQFF
.	TRBV27	TRBJ2-7	TRBD2	TGTGCCAGCTGGACTGCGGGACTAGCGGGGGGTCACGTCTACGAGCAGTACTTC	CASWTAGLAGGHVYEQYF
.	TRBV7-7	TRBJ2-5	.	TGTGCTAGCAGCTTATCCGGGGGAAGTGGCCAGTACTTC	CASSLSGGSGQYF
.	TRBV4-1	TRBJ2-5	TRBD1	TGCGCCAGCAGCCGGGACAGAGTACAAGAGACCCAGTACTTC	CASSRDRVQETQYF
.	TRBV4-3	TRBJ2-5	.	TGCGCCAGCAGGCCGGATATTATAGGGTGGGGTGAAGAGACCCAGTACTTC	CASRPDIIGWGEETQYF
.	TRBV5-1	TRBJ2-3	.	TGCGCCAGCAGCCTTTCGGGCCCGCAGTATTTT	CASSLSGPQYF
.	TRBV28	TRBJ1-2	.	TGTGCCAGCAGTCCTCGAGTCAACTATGGCTACACCTTC	CASSPRVNYGYTF
.	TRBV19	TRBJ2-4	TRBD1	TGTGCCAGTAGTATGGAGCGGGACAGGGGGTCAAACATTCAGTACTTC	CASSMERDRGSNIQYF
.	TRBV4-2	TRBJ1-3	.	TGTGCCAGCAGCCAGCCCGGGGGATCTGGAAACACCATATATTTT	CASSQPGGSGNTIYF
.	TRBV7-9	TRBJ2-3	.	TGTGCCAGCAGCTTAATGGACCACACAGATACGCAGTATTTT	CASSLMDHTDTQYF
.	TRBV5-1	TRBJ1-1	TRBD1	TGCGCCAGCACCTTCACAGGGGGTTTGAACACTGAAGCTTTCTTT	CASTFTGGLNTEAFF
once	TRBV5-1	TRBJ2-1	.	TGCGCCAGCAGTTACGACAGGATCGCGGGCTATAATGAGCAGTTCTTC	CASSYDRIAGYNEQFF
.	TRBV7-2	TRBJ1-2	.	TGTGCCAGCAGCTCCACTTCAGGAAACTATGGCTACACCTTC	CASSSTSGNYGYTF
.	TRBV15	TRBJ1-2	.	TGTGCCACCAGCAGAGGGAGGGGGGACAACTATGGCTACACCTTC	CATSRGRGDNYGYTF
.	TRBV7-2	TRBJ1-2	.	TGTGCCAGCAGCCCGCGCGGGGCTGGCTACACCTTC	CASSPRGAGYTF
once	TRBV6-5	TRBJ2-5	TRBD1	TGTGCCAGCAGTTACAACAGGGGGCAAGAGACCCAGTACTTC	CASSYNRGQETQYF
.	TRBV6-5	TRBJ2-5	.	TGTGCCAGCAGTAGCAGGAGGTTTGAGACCCAGTACTTC	CASSSRRFETQYF
.	TRBV7-2	TRBJ2-4	.	TGTGCCAGCAGCTTTTTGCTTACGGGGTACATTCAGTACTTC	CASSFLLTGYIQYF
.	TRBV9	TRBJ1-1	TRBD1	TGTGCCAGCAGTCGTTACAGGGGAGGAGGGAACACTGAAGCTTTCTTT	CASSRYRGGGNTEAFF
.	TRBV18	TRBJ1-1	TRBD1	TGTGCCAGCTCAAAACAGGGGGCCCTACCGGCAGCTTTCTTT	CASSKQGALPAAFF
.	TRBV9	TRBJ2-3	.	TGTGCCAGCAGCCCTTCCACAGATACGCAGTATTTT	CASSPSTDTQYF
.	TRBV5-1	TRBJ2-4	TRBD1	TGCGCCAGCAGCTTGGAAGGACAGGAAAACATTCAGTACTTC	CASSLEGQENIQYF
.	TRBV19	TRBJ2-7	TRBD2	TGTGCCAGTAGAGGACTAGCGGGAGTCGAGCAGTACTTC	CASRGLAGVEQYF
.	TRBV6-4	TRBJ2-3	TRBD2	TGTGCCAGCAGTTCCCTAGGGACTAGCGGGAGTACGCAGTATTTT	CASSSLGTSGSTQYF
.	TRBV5-1	TRBJ2-1	TRBD2	TGCGCCAGCAGACGCACTAGCGGGAAGCTTTACAATGAGCAGTTCTTC	CASRRTSGKLYNEQFF